The clone carrying this T cell receptor beta chain was seen a single time. Here immunoSEQ multiplex PCR was the method, and the copy in TCRdb shows in-frame clones only, minus some. The data show around 78,000 clones, approximately 95% seen once. The data derive from a study of technical replicates of blood from a handful of donors. There are 12 residues in the CDR3. Between the trimmed V and J ends, which lost 5 bases and 6 bases, there was a span of 10 bases. CDR1 SNHLY and CDR2 FYNNEI come from the germline V gene. The sample taken for sequencing was T cells isolated from PBMCs. This chain joins TRBV2 and TRBJ1-2; a weak D match, TRBD1 (5 bases). This receptor was obtained from a human donor in good health. CDR3 loop: CASSSLRDGYTF. The CDR3 DNA is TGTGCCAGCAGTTCTCTCAGGGATGGCTACACCTTC.